These 32 T cell receptor beta chains share one sample of origin, sequenced in a study of CD8 T cells in Susac syndrome. Random hexamers served to reverse transcribe roughly 0.5 to 1 ug RNA. TCRdb redid the calling of the immunoSEQ multiplex PCR reads with MiXCR, one entry per CDR3 protein. The table records some 300,000 distinct CDR3 sequences, 75% to 90% of them present only once. Sequenced sample: CD8+ T cells from PBMCs. The receptors derive from a human donor with multiple sclerosis.

The V and J genes are TRBV7-3 and TRBJ1-1; D uncertain. The CDR3 contains 18 residues. Germline-derived CDR1 and CDR2 are SGHTA and FQGTGA. The V end was cut by 1 base, the J end by 3 bases, with 21 bases between. The CDR3 protein is CASSLISLGPLGDTEAFF. Written as DNA, the CDR3 is TGTGCCAGCAGCTTAATATCCCTGGGCCCTCTCGGAGACACTGAAGCTTTCTTT.

The chain joins TRBV5-5 to TRBJ2-3, with 9 bases that match TRBD1. V shed 0 bases, J shed 5 bases, and the junction held 1 base outside the gene matches. CDR1 SGHKS and CDR2 YYEKEE come from the germline V gene (reference sequence). The CDR3 has 14 residues. CDR3 bases: TGTGCCAGCAGCTTGGGACAGGGGGTAGATACGCAGTATTTT. Translated, it gives CASSLGQGVDTQYF. Combining the CDR3 with reference TRBV5-5 and TRBJ2-3 gives the whole variable domain DAGVTQSPTHLIKTRGQQVTLRCSPISGHKSVSWYQQVLGQGPQFIFQYYEKEERGRGNFPDRFSARQFPNYSSELNVNALLLGDSALYLCASSLGQGVDTQYFGPGTRLTVL.

The V and J genes are TRBV12-3 or TRBV12-4 and TRBJ2-5; D remains unclear. Between the trimmed V and J ends, which lost 6 bases and 1 base, there was a span of 6 bases. The CDR3 extends over 12 amino acids. The CDR3 reads CASRGFQETQYF. CDR3 DNA: TGTGCCAGCAGAGGGTTCCAAGAGACCCAGTACTTC.

This chain joins TRBV29-1 and TRBJ2-4; 9 bases are a match to TRBD1. Germline-derived CDR1 and CDR2 are SQVTM and ANQGSEA. Germline trimming cut 4 bases from V and 9 bases from J; bases unmatched to any gene: 10. The CDR3 totals 14 residues. DNA of the CDR3: TGCAGCGTTGTCCGGACAGGGGAATCTATCATTCAGTACTTC. Translated: CSVVRTGESIIQYF.

CDR3 sequence (DNA): TGTGCCAGCAGCCAAGAGAAGGGAGGGGGGGTGGATACGCAGTATTTT. It is translated as CASSQEKGGGVDTQYF. The J gene is TRBJ2-3, the V gene TRBV4-2; possible D gene TRBD2, 7 bases. V was clipped by 0 bases and J by 6 bases, with 16 bases between them. This CDR3 has 16 amino acids. Germline CDR1 and CDR2: LGHNA and YNFKEQ.

A few counts support this clonotype. The chain links TRBV7-9 to TRBJ2-7; 7 bases agree with TRBD1. The germline V gene has CDR1 SEHNR and CDR2 FQNEAQ (reference sequence). J gave up 2 bases and V 6 bases, and 10 bases lay outside the gene matches. The CDR3 is made up of 15 amino acids. CDR3 sequence reads: CASSLTGLDTYEQYF. The DNA of the CDR3 is TGTGCCAGCAGTCTGACAGGGCTTGACACCTACGAGCAGTACTTC.

The rearrangement links TRBV20-1 to TRBJ1-2; D call uncertain. CDR1 and CDR2 from the germline V gene are DFQATT and SNEGSKA (reference sequence). The CDR3 runs 15 residues. Between the trimmed V and J ends, which lost 3 bases and 3 bases, there was a span of 17 bases. Here the CDR3 reads CSASMLAGPDYGYTF. CDR3 DNA: TGCAGTGCTAGTATGTTAGCAGGCCCGGACTATGGCTACACCTTC.

The chain links TRBV6-2 or TRBV6-3 to TRBJ2-1, with D possibly TRBD2 on 5 matching bases. CDR3 length: 18 residues. Between the trimmed V and J ends, which lost 2 bases and 4 bases, there was a span of 21 bases. Germline CDR1 and CDR2: MNHEY and SVGEGT. CDR3 sequence reads: CASSYEGLDDPTYNEQFF. CDR3 nucleotide sequence: TGTGCCAGCAGTTACGAGGGTCTAGACGACCCAACGTACAATGAGCAGTTCTTC.

This chain's CDR3 is CASSRSWEGNEQYF. The CDR3 region has the DNA TGTGCCAGCAGCCGGAGCTGGGAAGGCAACGAGCAGTACTTC. This chain uses TRBV28 with TRBJ2-7; D gene uncertain. The V and J ends lost 6 bases and 5 bases respectively, with 17 bases between them. CDR3 length: 14 residues. The germline V gene has CDR1 MDHEN and CDR2 SYDVKM.

The V gene is TRBV4-1, the J gene TRBJ2-1; 12 nucleotides line up with TRBD2. CDR3 length equals 15 residues. Germline loops: CDR1 MGHRA, CDR2 YSYEKL. V lost 5 bases and J lost 5; bases outside the gene matches: 4. CDR3 residues: CASSSTSGRHNEQFF. CDR3 nucleotide sequence: TGCGCCAGCAGCTCAACTAGCGGGAGGCACAATGAGCAGTTCTTC.

The V gene is TRBV19, the J gene TRBJ1-5; tentatively, D is TRBD1 (6 bases). Germline values: CDR1 LNHDA, CDR2 SQIVND (reference sequence). The CDR3 consists of 14 residues. V shed 6 bases and J shed 2 bases, with 11 bases lying between them. Written as DNA, the CDR3 is TGTGCCAGTAGAGTCAGGGGAGGCAATCAGCCCCAGCATTTT. It yields the protein CASRVRGGNQPQHF.

The rearrangement uses TRBV6-2 or TRBV6-3 and TRBJ2-1, with TRBD2 matching 11 bases. This CDR3 has 15 amino acids. Germline values: CDR1 MNHEY, CDR2 SVGEGT. V lost 4 bases to trimming and J lost 7 bases; unmatched junction nucleotides: 6. The CDR3 here is CASSLLAGEGNEQFF. CDR3 bases: TGTGCCAGCAGTTTACTAGCGGGAGAAGGGAATGAGCAGTTCTTC.

The table lists this clonotype with a count of one. This chain connects TRBV28 to TRBJ1-5; D possibly corresponds to TRBD1 (5 bases). The V end was cut by 7 bases, the J end by 6 bases, with 19 bases between. The germline V gene has CDR1 MDHEN and CDR2 SYDVKM. This CDR3 is built from 15 residues. The CDR3 coding sequence is TGTGCCAGCACCCCAGTGGGGGGAACGGGTCAGCCCCAGCATTTT. Amino acids: CASTPVGGTGQPQHF.

The V and J genes are TRBV4-3 and TRBJ2-2; D is possibly TRBD2 (7 bases). Germline assignment: CDR1 LGHNA and CDR2 YSLEER. This CDR3 contains 16 residues. V lost 0 bases and J lost 6, with 14 bases in between. Written as DNA, the CDR3 is TGCGCCAGCAGCCAAGATGGCGGGGGCGTTTCCGGGGAGCTGTTTTTT. This codes for CASSQDGGGVSGELFF.

This clonotype has just one count. The chain recombines TRBV7-9 with TRBJ1-1, with unresolved D. Trimming left V 5 bases short and J 0 bases short, with 10 bases between. Germline V CDR1 and CDR2: SEHNR, FQNEAQ (reference sequence). CDR3 length: 14 residues. The CDR3 DNA is TGTGCCAGCAGCCAGCGGAGCATGAACACTGAAGCTTTCTTT. Amino acid sequence: CASSQRSMNTEAFF.

The chain joins TRBV7-9 to TRBJ2-5, with TRBD2 matching 11 bases. With 7 bases clipped from V and 5 bases from J, the junction kept 18 bases outside the gene matches. The CDR3 length is 18 residues. Germline loops: CDR1 SEHNR, CDR2 FQNEAQ (reference sequence). CDR3 residues: CASTTPPTSGASQETQYF. CDR3 DNA sequence: TGTGCCAGCACCACACCTCCGACTAGCGGGGCATCGCAGGAGACCCAGTACTTC.

This sequence joins TRBV7-8 and TRBJ2-7; D perhaps matches TRBD1 (6 bases). This CDR3 region has 12 residues. Trimming stripped 5 bases from V and 6 bases from J, with 11 bases between. From germline, CDR1 is SGHVS and CDR2 FQNEAQ. The CDR3 nucleotides read TGTGCCAGCAGCCCAGGGGAAAGCGAGCAGTACTTC. Amino acids: CASSPGESEQYF. The variable domain in full, completed from reference TRBV7-8 and TRBJ2-7, reads GAGVSQSPRYKVAKRGQDVALRCDPISGHVSLFWYQQALGQGPEFLTYFQNEAQLDKSGLPSDRFFAERPEGSVSTLKIQRTQQEDSAVYLCASSPGESEQYFGPGTRLTVT.

This chain connects TRBV9 to TRBJ2-1; tentative D call: TRBD2 (5 bases). The V gene's germline CDR1 is SGDLS and CDR2 YYNGEE. With 0 bases removed from V and 6 bases from J, the gap between germline ends came to 10 bases. The CDR3 extends over 14 amino acids. CDR3 in amino acids: CASSVDLALNEQFF. In DNA, the CDR3 is TGTGCCAGCAGCGTAGATCTAGCCCTCAATGAGCAGTTCTTC.

The gene calls are TRBV20-1 and TRBJ2-2; 7 nucleotides align to TRBD2. After removal of 6 bases from V and 5 bases from J, the junction contained 9 bases not matched to a gene. This CDR3 contains 14 residues. Per germline, CDR1 DFQATT and CDR2 SNEGSKA (reference sequence). Here the CDR3 DNA reads TGCAGTGCCCCGGAGCGGGGAGGGACCGGGGAGCTGTTTTTT. This codes for CSAPERGGTGELFF.

This rearrangement joins TRBV12-5 to TRBJ1-2; 9 nucleotides agree with TRBD1. The trim removed 5 bases at V and 8 bases at J, leaving 6 bases unmatched. The CDR3 length is 13 residues. Per the germline V gene, CDR1 is LGHNT and CDR2 is FRNRAP. CDR3 coding DNA: TGTGCTAGTGGTCACGGACAGGGGCTCGGCTACACCTTC. Encoded protein: CASGHGQGLGYTF.

V and J are TRBV29-1 and TRBJ2-1; D is possibly TRBD1 (7 bases). Deletions cut 8 bases from V and 8 bases from J, with 19 bases between. Germline values: CDR1 SQVTM, CDR2 ANQGSEA. This CDR3 has 13 residues. This chain's CDR3 is CSFSRGAADEQFF. CDR3 DNA: TGCAGCTTCTCCAGGGGGGCGGCTGATGAGCAGTTCTTC.

The chain couples TRBV6-4 to TRBJ2-1; 8 bases are a match to TRBD2. CDR3 length equals 17 residues. The germline gives CDR1 MRHNA, CDR2 SNTAGT. J was trimmed by 2 bases and V by 2 bases; bases with no gene match: 8. CDR3 in amino acids: CASSDRGGETAYNEQFF. CDR3 coding DNA: TGTGCCAGCAGTGACCGGGGGGGAGAAACCGCCTACAATGAGCAGTTCTTC.

V and J are TRBV11-1 and TRBJ2-2; 12 positions agree with TRBD1. This CDR3 is 20 amino acids long. The V gene end was trimmed by 5 bases and the J gene end by 6 bases; junction bases not matched to a gene: 19. Germline CDR1 is SGHAT and CDR2 is FQDESV (reference sequence). The CDR3 here is CASSPVPGQGALGNSGELFF. For the CDR3, the DNA is TGTGCCAGCAGCCCGGTACCGGGACAGGGGGCTCTGGGCAACTCCGGGGAGCTGTTTTTT.

This rearrangement joins TRBV28 to TRBJ2-3; perhaps TRBD1 as D (5 bases). Germline V CDR1 and CDR2: MDHEN, SYDVKM. The CDR3 covers 15 residues. With 3 bases removed from V and 2 bases from J, the gap between germline ends came to 12 bases. The chain's CDR3 is CASSFRDSLTDTQYF. The CDR3 DNA sequence: TGTGCCAGCAGTTTTAGAGACAGCCTCACAGATACGCAGTATTTT.

The chain has TRBV5-5 and TRBJ2-3, with D uncertain. V shed 2 bases and J shed 0 bases, with 13 bases lying between them. This CDR3 is built from 16 residues. Per germline, CDR1 SGHKS and CDR2 YYEKEE (reference sequence). CDR3 nucleotide sequence: TGTGCCAGCAGCTTCGGAGCGTCCACTAGCACAGATACGCAGTATTTT. The encoded protein is CASSFGASTSTDTQYF.

The rearrangement uses TRBV2 and TRBJ2-2; 7 bases match TRBD1. CDR3 length equals 15 residues. Per the germline V gene, CDR1 is SNHLY and CDR2 is FYNNEI. J was trimmed by 3 bases and V by 3 bases; bases with no gene match: 4. CDR3 amino acids: CASSETGPYTGELFF. The CDR3 bases are TGTGCCAGCAGTGAGACAGGGCCGTACACCGGGGAGCTGTTTTTT.

The chain links TRBV14 to TRBJ2-7; D remains ambiguous. This CDR3 has 13 amino acids. V was trimmed by 3 bases and J by 2 bases, leaving 8 bases between them. Germline V gives CDR1 SGHDN, CDR2 FVKESK. CDR3 nucleotides: TGTGCCAGCAGCCATCCAGGTGCCTACGAGCAGTACTTC. Translating gives CASSHPGAYEQYF.

The chain couples TRBV12-3 or TRBV12-4 to TRBJ1-2; the D gene is possibly TRBD1 (5 bases). V was pared by 5 bases and J by 8 bases, with 15 bases between. The CDR3 length is 13 residues. In DNA, the CDR3 is TGTGCCAGCAGTATACAGGCGTCGGGCGGCTACACCTTC. Protein: CASSIQASGGYTF.

The gene calls are TRBV7-6 and TRBJ2-1; D gene uncertain. This CDR3 comprises 16 residues. V was trimmed by 5 bases and J by 5 bases, leaving 19 bases between them. Germline CDR1 reads SGHVS; CDR2 reads FNYEAQ. The CDR3 DNA reads as TGTGCCAGCAGCGGTACCGCCGTGGGTTCCCACAATGAGCAGTTCTTC. Its translation: CASSGTAVGSHNEQFF.

The chain carries TRBV4-1 and TRBJ2-5; no firm D call. CDR1 and CDR2 (germline): MGHRA, YSYEKL. This CDR3 is 16 amino acids long. The V end lost 4 bases, the J end lost 4 bases, and 19 bases lay between the germline ends. The CDR3 coding sequence is TGCGCCAGCAGCCCCTCCCCCCCGACCGGCCGAGAGACCCAGTACTTC. Encoded protein: CASSPSPPTGRETQYF.

The rearrangement joins TRBV13 to TRBJ2-1, with D hard to call. The V end lost 2 bases, the J end lost 9 bases, and 11 bases lay between the germline ends. The CDR3 runs to 13 residues. Germline assignment: CDR1 PRHDT and CDR2 FYEKMQ (reference sequence). The CDR3 DNA sequence: TGTGCCAGCAGCTTATTGGGTGAGTTTGAGCAGTTCTTC. This gives the protein CASSLLGEFEQFF. Complete variable domain (other parts from reference TRBV13 and TRBJ2-1): AAGVIQSPRHLIKEKRETATLKCYPIPRHDTVYWYQQGPGQDPQFLISFYEKMQSDKGSIPDRFSAQQFSDYHSELNMSSLELGDSALYFCASSLLGEFEQFFGPGTRLTVL.

The chain has TRBV9 and TRBJ1-3; D not resolved. The CDR3 covers 15 residues. The V gene's germline CDR1 is SGDLS and CDR2 YYNGEE. The V end lost 0 bases, the J end lost 0 bases, and 7 bases lay between the germline ends. CDR3 in DNA: TGTGCCAGCAGCGTAGGAACTAGCTCTGGAAACACCATATATTTT. This sequence encodes CASSVGTSSGNTIYF. Full variable domain (remainder filled in from reference TRBV9 and TRBJ1-3): DSGVTQTPKHLITATGQRVTLRCSPRSGDLSVYWYQQSLDQGLQFLIQYYNGEERAKGNILERFSAQQFPDLHSELNLSSLELGDSALYFCASSVGTSSGNTIYFGEGSWLTVV.